A selection of T cell receptor beta chains follows, all from one sample in a study of shared clonotypes between healthy human individuals. Using immunoSEQ multiplex PCR, the repertoire was profiled, and TCRdb retains in-frame clones only, with some absent. This sample yields some 470,000 clones, of which less than 80% are seen a single time; 13% belongs to the top ten. Sequenced input: PBMCs. All receptors derive from a woman between 35 and 50 years old in good health. Some clones in this sample may be carry-over from other donors' samples. Each CDR3 is given with its conserved first and last residue. D genes are given only for firm matches. Clone size is stated in some rows and not others, as once, few, many or a class when expanded.

>14|TRBJ2-7|NA|TRBV7-9|NA
TGTGCCAGCAGCTTGGAGGGACGCATATACGAGCAGTACTTC
CASSLEGRIYEQYF
>17|TRBJ2-1|NA|TRBV7-9|TRBD2
TGTGCCAGCAGCCCCGAGGGGTACCTAGCGGTTAACAATGAGCAGTTCTTC
CASSPEGYLAVNNEQFF
>11|TRBJ1-1|NA|TRBV6-1|NA
TGTGCCAGCACCTGGTACACTGAAGCTTTCTTT
CASTWYTEAFF
>12|TRBJ1-2|few|TRBV28|NA
TGTGCCAGCAGTTCGCGGACCTATGGCTACACCTTC
CASSSRTYGYTF
>12|TRBJ1-2|NA|TRBV7-6|NA
TGTGCCAGCAGCGAGGGGGGTGTGGGCTACACCTTC
CASSEGGVGYTF
>15|TRBJ2-2|many|TRBV6-1|NA
TGTGCCAGCAGTTCTCTAGACAGTGTCAGCGGGGAGCTGTTTTTT
CASSSLDSVSGELFF
>13|TRBJ2-1|NA|TRBV14|NA
TGTGCCAGCAGCCAAGGCAGAAACAATGAGCAGTTCTTC
CASSQGRNNEQFF
>15|TRBJ2-2|few|TRBV6-1|NA
TGTGCCAGCAGAGGGGGTTTGGGGAGCACCGGGGAGCTGTTTTTT
CASRGGLGSTGELFF
>14|TRBJ2-7|NA|TRBV10-3|TRBD2
TGTGCCATCACTCCGGGACTAGAGGGCTACGAGCAGTACTTC
CAITPGLEGYEQYF
>15|TRBJ1-2|many|TRBV7-2|TRBD1
TGTGCCAGCAGCTTAGCCGGGACAGGCAGATATGGCTACACCTTC
CASSLAGTGRYGYTF
>15|TRBJ1-3|NA|TRBV18|TRBD1
TGTGCCAGCTCAGTGGACAGGGGCCAAAGAAACACCATATATTTT
CASSVDRGQRNTIYF
>13|TRBJ2-2|NA|TRBV10-3|TRBD1
TGTGCCATCAGCCGGACAGGGAACGGGGAGCTGTTTTTT
CAISRTGNGELFF
>15|TRBJ2-4|NA|TRBV28|NA
TGTGCCAGCAGTTTAGTAGGGTTGGCCAAAAACATTCAGTACTTC
CASSLVGLAKNIQYF
>13|TRBJ2-1|NA|TRBV4-3|NA
TGCGCCAGCAGCCAAACAAACAACAATGAGCAGTTCTTC
CASSQTNNNEQFF
>14|TRBJ2-7|NA|TRBV11-2|NA
TGTGCCAGCAGCTTAGACAGAGACTATTACGAGCAGTACTTC
CASSLDRDYYEQYF
>12|TRBJ2-2|NA|TRBV27|NA
TGTGCCAGCAGTTTTATTACCGGGGAGCTGTTTTTT
CASSFITGELFF
>9|TRBJ2-5|NA|TRBV6-1|NA
TGTGCCAGCAGTCCGGGACCGTACTTC
CASSPGPYF
>15|TRBJ1-5|NA|TRBV19|NA
TGTGCCAGTAAAGGGGCCACCCGGAGCAATCAGCCCCAGCATTTT
CASKGATRSNQPQHF
>15|TRBJ1-2|few|TRBV18|TRBD1
TGTGCCAGCTCACCTCCGGGACAGTTTAACTATGGCTACACCTTC
CASSPPGQFNYGYTF
>15|TRBJ2-7|NA|TRBV7-9|TRBD2
TGTGCCAGCAGCTTAATTGCTAGCGGGAGGTACGAGCAGTACTTC
CASSLIASGRYEQYF
>16|TRBJ2-1|NA|TRBV5-5|TRBD2
TGTGCCAGCAGCTCGCTTAGCGGGAGAGCCTACAATGAGCAGTTCTTC
CASSSLSGRAYNEQFF
>15|TRBJ2-2|NA|TRBV7-7|TRBD2
TGTGCTAGCAGCTCGACTAGCGGGGGCACCGGGGAGCTGTTTTTT
CASSSTSGGTGELFF
>13|TRBJ2-7|few|TRBV19|NA
TGTGCCAGTAGTATGACCACAGGGTTCGAGCAGTACTTC
CASSMTTGFEQYF
>12|TRBJ1-5|NA|TRBV28|NA
TGTGCCAGCAGAGACCGAGGGCAGCCCCAGCATTTT
CASRDRGQPQHF
>11|TRBJ2-7|many|TRBV10-3|NA
TGTGCCATCAGTGAGGAAGGGGAGCAGTACTTC
CAISEEGEQYF
>14|TRBJ1-3|NA|TRBV19|NA
TGTGCCAGTAGTATGGAGGGCTCTGGAAACACCATATATTTT
CASSMEGSGNTIYF
>12|TRBJ2-7|NA|TRBV2|NA
TGTGCCAGCAGCGCAGGGGACTACGAGCAGTACTTC
CASSAGDYEQYF
>15|TRBJ1-5|NA|TRBV2|TRBD1
TGTGCCAGCAGTGGACAGGGGTATAGCAATCAGCCCCAGCATTTT
CASSGQGYSNQPQHF
>14|TRBJ1-2|many|TRBV4-1|NA
TGCGCCAGCAGCCAACAGAAGGAAGGCTATGGCTACACCTTC
CASSQQKEGYGYTF
>14|TRBJ1-2|many|TRBV19|NA
TGTGCCAGTAGTATCCCAGGACTGAACTATGGCTACACCTTC
CASSIPGLNYGYTF
>14|TRBJ1-4|NA|TRBV6-5|TRBD1
TGTGCCAGCAGTCAAGGACAGGGCAATGAAAAACTGTTTTTT
CASSQGQGNEKLFF
>15|TRBJ2-1|NA|TRBV2|TRBD1
TGTGCCAGCAGTCGGGGGACAGGGGCCTACAATGAGCAGTTCTTC
CASSRGTGAYNEQFF
>12|TRBJ2-7|few|TRBV28|NA
TGTGCCAGCGGACGGCCTGACTTCGAGCAGTACTTC
CASGRPDFEQYF
>16|TRBJ2-1|NA|TRBV10-2|TRBD2
TGCGCCAGCAGTGAGTCCAGGACTAGCGGGAATTCTGAGCAGTTCTTC
CASSESRTSGNSEQFF
>14|TRBJ2-5|NA|TRBV7-9|NA
TGTGCCAGCAGCTTAGGGGGATACTTAGAGACCCAGTACTTC
CASSLGGYLETQYF
>14|TRBJ2-1|NA|TRBV7-9|NA
TGTGCCAGCAGCTTAGTGGCAGGGCTGGGTGAGCAGTTCTTC
CASSLVAGLGEQFF
>15|TRBJ2-1|NA|TRBV28|TRBD1
TGTGCCAGCAGTCCCCACAGGGGGGCTTACAATGAGCAGTTCTTC
CASSPHRGAYNEQFF
>15|TRBJ2-2|NA|TRBV27|NA
TGTGCCAGCAGTTCCAGGGTCGGGTGGACCGGGGAGCTGTTTTTT
CASSSRVGWTGELFF
>14|TRBJ2-1|few|TRBV6-4|NA
TGTGCCAGCAGTGAAGGACGGGACTACAATGAGCAGTTCTTC
CASSEGRDYNEQFF
>14|TRBJ2-7|NA|TRBV2|NA
TGTGCCAGTCGACCTGGGCGGGATGGTGGAGAGCAGTACTTC
CASRPGRDGGEQYF
>13|TRBJ2-1|NA|TRBV28|NA
TGTGCCAGCAGTTTCCGGCCGGACAATGAGCAGTTCTTC
CASSFRPDNEQFF
>16|TRBJ2-5|once|TRBV6-6|TRBD1
TGTGCCAGCAGTTACACCAGACAGGGGGCCGGGGAGACCCAGTACTTC
CASSYTRQGAGETQYF
>15|TRBJ1-2|NA|TRBV27|TRBD1
TGTGCCAGCAGGAAGCCGGGACAGGGGAACTATGGCTACACCTTC
CASRKPGQGNYGYTF
>15|TRBJ2-5|NA|TRBV5-1|TRBD2
TGCGCCAGCAGCTTAGGTGGGAGGGTCGGAGAGACCCAGTACTTC
CASSLGGRVGETQYF